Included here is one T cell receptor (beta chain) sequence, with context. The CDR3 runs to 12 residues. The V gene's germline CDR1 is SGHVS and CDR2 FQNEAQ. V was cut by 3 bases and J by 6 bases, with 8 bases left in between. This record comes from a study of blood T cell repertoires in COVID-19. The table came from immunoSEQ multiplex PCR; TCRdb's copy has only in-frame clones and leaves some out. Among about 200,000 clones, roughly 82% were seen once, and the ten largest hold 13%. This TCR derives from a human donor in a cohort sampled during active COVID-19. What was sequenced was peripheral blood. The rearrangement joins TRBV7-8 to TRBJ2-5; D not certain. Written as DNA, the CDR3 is TGTGCCAGCAGCTTGGGCTTCCAGACCCAGTACTTC. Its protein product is CASSLGFQTQYF.